This TCR beta chain derives from a study of OX40 agonist ivuxolimab in advanced cancers. Whole-study context: Patients achieving partial responses numbered three: one hepatocellular carcinoma case and two cutaneous melanoma cases.

Data came from immunoSEQ multiplex PCR; TCRdb stores just in-frame clones and leaves some out. Among 55,000 to 80,000 clones listed, 86% were seen once. Whole-study findings and limits: In CD8+ T cells, expanded clones were on average more numerous than in CD4+.

Remarks on this clone: Its antigen is unidentified.

Sequences were derived from CD4+ or CD8+ T cells sorted from blood, sampled in a trial of the OX40 agonist ivuxolimab. The receptor was derived from an adult with an advanced solid tumor such as melanoma, head and neck, liver or kidney cancer.

DNA of the CDR3: TGTGCCAGCAGCGTAGCGAGGCCTGAGGACAATGAGCAGTTCTTC. Its protein is CASSVARPEDNEQFF. V is TRBV7-3 and J is TRBJ2-1; weak D call: TRBD2 (5 bases). The CDR3 is 15 amino acids. V shed 5 bases and J shed 5 bases, with 16 bases lying between them. Germline-derived CDR1 and CDR2 are SGHTA and FQGTGA.